This T cell receptor beta chain was captured by sequencing in a study of blood T cell repertoires in COVID-19. Study as a whole: Researchers got acute and convalescent COVID-19 samples from the United States, Italy and Spain. T cells, B-cell-depleted T cells, or PBMCs supplied cDNA or gDNA.

Clones were sequenced by immunoSEQ multiplex PCR, and TCRdb holds only the in-frame ones, with some missing. This sample carries about 160,000 clones, about 81% of them seen once, and the ten largest clones take around 20%. V shed 4 bases, J shed 6 bases, and the junction held 11 bases outside the gene matches. This CDR3 is 15 amino acids long. Germline CDR1 is SGHRS and CDR2 is YFSETQ. This sequence was found in a woman of 80 years or more with acute or convalescent COVID-19. The source material was peripheral blood. V and J are TRBV5-1 and TRBJ2-3; 7 positions agree with TRBD1. CDR3 sequence reads: CASSRPEGALDTQYF. CDR3 sequence (DNA): TGCGCCAGCAGCCGTCCAGAGGGGGCGCTTGATACGCAGTATTTT.